This T cell receptor beta chain was recorded in a study of PD-1 blockade in classical Hodgkin lymphoma. Study results and limitations: The repertoire differences lack a defined cause, possibly disease activity or prior therapy. Reports described newly diagnosed patients as having lower baseline TCR diversity than healthy donors.

Generated by immunoSEQ multiplex PCR, the TCRdb table keeps only in-frame clones and is missing some. The sample holds about 32,000 clones, about 85% seen once. Germline V gene sequence: CDR1 SGHTA, CDR2 FQGNSA. Deletions cut 5 bases from V and 5 bases from J, with 15 bases between. The CDR3 runs 14 residues. A word on this clone: Antigen unknown.

Time point of the sample: newly diagnosed, previously untreated cHL patient sample. Magnetic negative selection purified CD4+ T cells from thawed PBMCs. PBMCs representing newly diagnosed, untreated classical Hodgkin lymphoma functioned as the comparison. Sequencing was carried out using CD4+ T cells from blood. The V and J genes are TRBV7-2 and TRBJ1-1; D remains ambiguous. This sequence originates from a human donor with classical Hodgkin lymphoma. The CDR3 coding sequence is TGTGCCAGCAGCCCCCATGGGTCGAGGACTGAAGCTTTCTTT. Encoded protein: CASSPHGSRTEAFF.